The TCR beta chain described here comes from a study of CD8+CD57+ T cells in acquired aplastic anemia. Study summary: Sorted cells (CD4+ and CD8+) yielded DNA amounts that averaged around 3.5 ug. General study results and limits: Some 31 sequences, all CD8+ CDR3, were shared between patients and controls.

Concerning this clonotype: Its antigen remains unknown.

Only patients with CD8+CD57+ cell expansion on flow cytometry were chosen for sequencing. The TCR beta profiling, which covered VDJ combination and CDR3 sequence, was carried out using genomic DNA as the template. TCRdb reprocessed the reads with MiXCR, giving one entry per CDR3 protein. The table shows 200,000 to 250,000 distinct CDR3 sequences, with 65% occurring only once. Germline values: CDR1 DFQATT, CDR2 SNEGSKA (reference sequence). The CDR3 spans 14 residues. V dropped 6 bases and J dropped 4; count of bases not matched to a gene: 7. The sample consisted of sorted CD4+, CD8+, or CD8+CD57+ T cells (not recorded which) from PBMCs. This TCR came from a human donor with aplastic anemia. V usage is TRBV20-1 and J usage is TRBJ2-5, with 11 bases fitting TRBD2. The CDR3 here is CSAVLAGAGETQYF. As DNA, the CDR3 is TGCAGTGCCGTACTAGCGGGGGCTGGAGAGACCCAGTACTTC.